This entry lists 8 T cell receptor beta chains sequenced from one sample in a study of cytomegalovirus exposure and HLA in healthy donors. PCR used 60 Vbeta primers and 13 Jbeta primers. Only in-frame clones appear in the TCRdb table, and some are missing; sequencing was by immunoSEQ multiplex PCR. The sample lists 250,000 to 350,000 clones, under 90% occurring once. The sequenced sample consisted of PBMCs. The source is a girl aged 2-10 years in good health and CMV-seronegative.

This chain uses TRBV28 with TRBJ2-5, with 9 bases aligning to TRBD1. The CDR3 has 15 amino acids. Germline V lookup: CDR1 MDHEN, CDR2 SYDVKM. Losses at the gene ends were 6 bases for V and 3 bases for J; bases not matched to a gene: 8. The CDR3 DNA reads as TGTGCCAGCAGAACCCCTGGGACAGGGAAAGAGACCCAGTACTTC. This translates into CASRTPGTGKETQYF.

V is TRBV11-1 and J is TRBJ2-1; 12 bases agree with TRBD2. Germline V CDR1 and CDR2: SGHAT, FQDESV (reference sequence). Trimming cost V 3 bases and J 7 bases; bases outside gene matches: 10. The CDR3 length is 17 residues. The CDR3 loop is CASSFLGTSGSWNEQFF. For the CDR3, the DNA is TGTGCCAGCAGCTTCCTCGGGACTAGCGGGTCCTGGAATGAGCAGTTCTTC. Using reference TRBV11-1 and TRBJ2-1 for the parts outside the CDR3, the full variable domain is EAEVAQSPRYKITEKSQAVAFWCDPISGHATLYWYRQILGQGPELLVQFQDESVVDDSQLPKDRFSAERLKGVDSTLKIQPAELGDSAMYLCASSFLGTSGSWNEQFFGPGTRLTVL.

The gene calls are TRBV19 and TRBJ1-3; tentative D call: TRBD1 (5 bases). The germline CDR1 and CDR2 sequences are LNHDA and SQIVND (reference sequence). V was cut by 6 bases and J by 1 base, with 13 bases left in between. This CDR3 spans 15 amino acids. The CDR3 protein is CASSPSGGSGNTIYF. The CDR3, as DNA: TGTGCCAGTAGCCCATCCGGGGGATCTGGAAACACCATATATTTT. Based on the CDR3 plus reference TRBV19 and TRBJ1-3, the full variable domain is DGGITQSPKYLFRKEGQNVTLSCEQNLNHDAMYWYRQDPGQGLRLIYYSQIVNDFQKGDIAEGYSVSREKKESFPLTVTSAQKNPTAFYLCASSPSGGSGNTIYFGEGSWLTVV.

The CDR3 region is CASSSRLAGGPLSYEQYF. CDR3 DNA: TGTGCCAGTAGTAGCCGACTAGCGGGGGGGCCTCTATCCTACGAGCAGTACTTC. The chain employs TRBV19 and TRBJ2-7, with 14 bases aligning to TRBD2. J lost 1 base, V lost 4 bases, and 9 bases had no gene match. Germline lookup yields CDR1 LNHDA and CDR2 SQIVND (reference sequence). The CDR3 runs 18 residues.

This clone was seen a single time. The V gene is TRBV6-5, the J gene TRBJ1-1, with TRBD1 identical over 9 bases. CDR3 size: 15 residues. Germline V gene data show CDR1 as MNHEY and CDR2 as SVGAGI. The V gene end was trimmed by 4 bases and the J gene end by 5 bases; junction bases not matched to a gene: 8. The CDR3 DNA reads TGTGCCAGCAGTTCCTCGAGGACAGGGGTTACTGAAGCTTTCTTT. It encodes CASSSSRTGVTEAFF.

This chain connects TRBV11-2 to TRBJ1-3, with D hard to call. Trimming pared 0 bases from V and 3 bases from J, leaving 24 bases between. Looked up from germline, CDR1 is SGHAT and CDR2 is FQNNGV. CDR3 length: 20 residues. Written as DNA, the CDR3 is TGTGCCAGCAGCTTAGACGCCCCCACAGCCGGGAAGATAGATGGAAACACCATATATTTT. Its protein is CASSLDAPTAGKIDGNTIYF.

This chain connects TRBV10-3 to TRBJ2-2, with 10 positions matching TRBD2. V lost 6 bases, J lost 3 bases, and 7 bases stayed unmatched. Germline V gene data show CDR1 as ENHRY and CDR2 as SYGVKD. This CDR3 has 16 residues. The CDR3 sequence is CAIRGGTSEYTGELFF. CDR3 DNA: TGTGCCATCAGGGGGGGGACTAGCGAGTACACCGGGGAGCTGTTTTTT.

The V call is TRBV6-1, the J call TRBJ2-7; 11 bases match TRBD1. Germline assignment: CDR1 MNHNS and CDR2 SASEGT. This CDR3 contains 13 residues. V was pared by 8 bases and J by 4 bases, with 4 bases of the junction left unmatched. The CDR3 spells CASRTGGRYEQYF. CDR3 coding DNA: TGTGCCAGCCGGACAGGGGGCAGGTACGAGCAGTACTTC.